These 29 T cell receptor beta chains originate from one sample sequenced in a study of T cell repertoires in cytomegalovirus infection. TCRdb passed the reads through MiXCR, listing each CDR3 protein once. The data contain some 920,000 distinct CDR3 sequences, roughly 31% of them singletons. The antigens of these receptors remain unknown. The material was cultured CD8+ T cells from PBMCs, obtained from culture after CMV antigen stimulation. The receptors were sampled from a human donor in good health (CMV status not recorded). Some clones in this sample may be carry-over from other donors' samples.

Ten or more counts support this clonotype. The chain has TRBV7-2 and TRBJ2-2, with D tentatively TRBD1 (5 bases). Trimming left V 2 bases short and J 4 bases short, with 11 bases between. Germline CDR1 reads SGHTA; CDR2 reads FQGNSA. The CDR3 totals 15 residues. The CDR3: CASSLRTQGTGELFF. CDR3 coding DNA: TGTGCCAGCAGCTTAAGGACGCAGGGCACCGGGGAGCTGTTTTTT.

This clonotype has only a few counts. This chain connects TRBV12-3 or TRBV12-4 to TRBJ1-2, with 9 positions matching TRBD1. The CDR3 length is 14 residues. The V gene end was trimmed by 5 bases and the J gene end by 8 bases; junction bases not matched to a gene: 9. The CDR3 nucleotides are TGTGCCAGCAGTCGAAGTTGGACAGGGGACGGCTACACCTTC. It is translated as CASSRSWTGDGYTF.

There are a few counts of this clonotype. This sequence joins TRBV27 and TRBJ2-7, with D possibly TRBD1 on 5 matching bases. Trimming pared 4 bases from V and 3 bases from J, leaving 16 bases between. Germline loops: CDR1 MNHEY, CDR2 SMNVEV (reference sequence). This CDR3 contains 15 residues. The CDR3: CASSSHRIPVYEQYF. As DNA, the CDR3 is TGTGCCAGCAGTTCTCACAGGATCCCGGTCTACGAGCAGTACTTC.

This clonotype was counted a few times. This chain uses TRBV6-1 with TRBJ2-1; 8 nucleotides match TRBD1. Germline V CDR1 and CDR2: MNHNS, SASEGT. V lost 1 base to trimming and J lost 2 bases; unmatched junction nucleotides: 1. The CDR3 is 15 amino acids. For the CDR3, the DNA is TGTGCCAGCAGTGAAGAACAGGGGGCCTACAATGAGCAGTTCTTC. Translation: CASSEEQGAYNEQFF.

This clonotype was detected only a few times. V usage is TRBV12-3 or TRBV12-4 and J usage is TRBJ1-1, with D tentatively TRBD1 (5 bases). V was clipped by 10 bases and J by 2 bases, with 20 bases between them. CDR3 length equals 15 residues. CDR3 DNA sequence: TGTGCCAACCATCCCCTAGGGGACCTTAACACTGAAGCTTTCTTT. Its translation is CANHPLGDLNTEAFF.

About this clonotype itself: This sequence may be a read error, since a much larger clone differs from it by one base. This chain uses TRBV12-3 or TRBV12-4 with TRBJ1-2; no firm D call. With 3 bases removed from V and 1 base from J, the gap between germline ends came to 12 bases. This CDR3 contains 15 residues. CDR3 coding DNA: TGTGCCAGCAGTTTCGGTGTCTGTAATAACTATGGCTACACCTTC. Translating gives CASSFGVCNNYGYTF.

Many counts were recorded for this clonotype. The chain carries TRBV7-2 and TRBJ2-7; 11 nucleotides align to TRBD2. V shed 3 bases, J shed 4 bases, and the junction held 5 bases outside the gene matches. Looked up from germline, CDR1 is SGHTA and CDR2 is FQGNSA. CDR3 length: 15 residues. The CDR3 sequence: CASSFGSGGVYEQYF. For the CDR3, the DNA is TGTGCCAGCAGCTTCGGTAGCGGGGGGGTGTACGAGCAGTACTTC.

This chain joins TRBV4-1 and TRBJ2-1; TRBD2 might be the D (7 bases). Germline V gives CDR1 MGHRA, CDR2 YSYEKL. This CDR3 is 18 amino acids long. Trimming cost V 0 bases and J 2 bases, with 17 bases left between them. CDR3 residues: CASSQDNEGGGTYNEQFF. The DNA of the CDR3 is TGCGCCAGCAGCCAAGATAACGAGGGGGGGGGGACCTACAATGAGCAGTTCTTC.

This clonotype has only a few counts. The chain has TRBV6-1 and TRBJ1-5; perhaps TRBD1 as D (5 bases). Germline V gene data show CDR1 as MNHNS and CDR2 as SASEGT. V was pared by 7 bases and J by 5 bases, with 12 bases between. The CDR3 covers 13 residues. CDR3 DNA sequence: TGTGCCAGCATGGGGGTCTGGGATCAGCCCCAGCATTTT. It translates to CASMGVWDQPQHF.

This chain joins TRBV6-6 and TRBJ1-1; D unresolved. Germline V gene lookup returns CDR1 MNHNY and CDR2 SVGAGI (reference sequence). With 5 bases removed from V and 8 bases from J, the gap between germline ends came to 18 bases. CDR3 length equals 14 residues. The CDR3 reads CASSPKYSNLEAFF. As DNA, the CDR3 is TGTGCCAGCAGTCCTAAGTATTCAAACCTGGAAGCTTTCTTT.

This clonotype was counted only a few times. The V gene is TRBV27, the J gene TRBJ2-7, with D tentatively TRBD1 or TRBD2 (6 bases each). CDR1 and CDR2 (germline): MNHEY, SMNVEV (reference sequence). The CDR3 extends over 14 amino acids. V lost 4 bases to trimming and J lost 1 base, with 11 bases between them. The CDR3 DNA follows: TGTGCCAGCAGTTCCGAGGGGGGTTCCTACGAGCAGTACGTC. It is translated as CASSSEGGSYEQYV.

In this sample, this clonotype turned up a few times. The chain recombines TRBV29-1 with TRBJ2-1, with 9 nucleotides matching TRBD1. The CDR3 is 15 residues long. Losses at the gene ends were 7 bases for V and 0 bases for J; bases not matched to a gene: 7. Germline assignment: CDR1 SQVTM and CDR2 ANQGSEA. The CDR3 region has the DNA TGCAGCGCCCCTGGACAGGGGAGCTCCTACAATGAGCAGTTCTTC. This translates into CSAPGQGSSYNEQFF.

The rearrangement joins TRBV19 to TRBJ1-1; D call uncertain. Trimming took 6 bases from V and 7 from J, leaving 9 bases between them. From germline, CDR1 is LNHDA and CDR2 SQIVND (reference sequence). The CDR3 consists of 11 residues. The CDR3 DNA is TGTGCCAGTAGAGGCCCCTATGAAGCTTTCTTT. Amino acids: CASRGPYEAFF.

The chain joins TRBV9 to TRBJ2-7, with a tentative D call TRBD1 (6 bases). Per germline, CDR1 SGDLS and CDR2 YYNGEE. The V end lost 0 bases, the J end lost 3 bases, and 10 bases lay between the germline ends. This CDR3 has 14 residues. CDR3 amino acids: CASSVDQGIYEQYF. Written as DNA, the CDR3 is TGTGCCAGCAGCGTAGACCAGGGGATCTACGAGCAGTACTTC.

This clonotype was detected a few times. J is TRBJ1-5 and V is TRBV19; the D is unclear. V gave up 3 bases and J gave up 7 bases, with 10 bases separating them. CDR1 is LNHDA and CDR2 is SQIVND in the germline V gene (reference sequence). There are 13 residues in the CDR3. CDR3 sequence: CASSIHWEQPQHF. The CDR3, as DNA: TGTGCCAGTAGTATTCACTGGGAACAGCCCCAGCATTTT.

This sequence joins TRBV12-3 or TRBV12-4 and TRBJ2-3; D gene ambiguous. This CDR3 contains 14 residues. V lost 4 bases and J lost 0, with 8 bases in between. The CDR3 DNA reads TGTGCCAGCAGTTCGACTGACAGCACAGATACGCAGTATTTT. Translating it yields CASSSTDSTDTQYF.

This clonotype has a handful of counts. The rearrangement uses TRBV7-9 and TRBJ2-7; TRBD1 agrees at 7 bases. Trimming took 5 bases from V and 3 from J; bases not matched to a gene: 7. CDR3 length: 14 amino acids. In germline, CDR1 is SEHNR, CDR2 FQNEAQ (reference sequence). In DNA, the CDR3 is TGTGCCAGCAGCGGATCCTGGACAGGCTACGAGCAGTACTTC. It codes for CASSGSWTGYEQYF.

As for this clonotype: A read error may account for a junction end that differs from germline. V gene TRBV6-5 combines with J gene TRBJ2-1; 7 positions agree with TRBD1. The germline CDR1 and CDR2 sequences are MNHEY and SVGAGI. The CDR3 has 16 amino acids. The CDR3 bases are TGTGCCAGCAGTTACTCGAGGGACAGCTCCTACTATGAGCAGTTCTTC. Residues: CASSYSRDSSYYEQFF.

This chain uses TRBV4-1 with TRBJ2-3; D is unresolved. This CDR3 spans 15 amino acids. Germline V gene data show CDR1 as MGHRA and CDR2 as YSYEKL. The ends were cut back, 0 bases at V and 10 bases at J, with 17 bases in the middle. CDR3 bases: TGCGCCAGCAGCCAAGATCTTTCCCCAAGTCGGGCGCAGTATTTT. It codes for CASSQDLSPSRAQYF.

This clonotype was detected only once. The chain carries TRBV19 and TRBJ1-1; D is ambiguous. From germline, CDR1 is LNHDA and CDR2 SQIVND (reference sequence). This CDR3 is 15 amino acids long. Trimming took 0 bases from V and 0 from J, leaving 8 bases between them. The CDR3 spells CASSIDRLMNTEAFF. CDR3 nucleotide sequence: TGTGCCAGTAGTATAGATCGCCTGATGAACACTGAAGCTTTCTTT.

The chain combines TRBV7-9 with TRBJ2-7; D uncertain. The CDR3 is made up of 14 amino acids. The V and J ends lost 6 bases and 0 bases respectively, with 12 bases between them. Germline V CDR1 and CDR2: SEHNR, FQNEAQ (reference sequence). The CDR3 protein is CASSGRGSSYEQYF. Here the CDR3 DNA reads TGTGCCAGCAGTGGTAGAGGTAGCTCCTACGAGCAGTACTTC.

In its sample, this clonotype was seen a few times. The chain joins TRBV6-1 to TRBJ2-4, with 12 bases identical to TRBD1. This CDR3 region has 17 residues. With V trimmed by 5 bases and J by 5 bases, 10 bases remained unmatched. CDR1 is MNHNS and CDR2 is SASEGT in the germline V gene. The CDR3 spells CASSWDRGLSGENIQYF. The CDR3 bases are TGTGCCAGCAGTTGGGACAGGGGGCTGAGTGGGGAAAACATTCAGTACTTC.

The chain has TRBV7-6 and TRBJ2-2; possibly TRBD1 for D (5 bases). CDR1 and CDR2 (germline): SGHVS, FNYEAQ. V lost 9 bases and J lost 0, with 8 bases in between. This CDR3 is built from 13 residues. In DNA form, the CDR3 reads TGTGCCAGGTCAGGGTCGAACACCGGGGAGCTGTTTTTT. Residues: CARSGSNTGELFF.

In its sample, this clonotype was seen a few times. The CDR3 DNA sequence: TGCAGCACCCCCAGAGAGGGAGTTCCCTATGGCTACACCTTC. Translated: CSTPREGVPYGYTF. This chain joins TRBV29-1 and TRBJ1-2; D unclear. The CDR3 totals 14 residues. Germline V gene data show CDR1 as SQVTM and CDR2 as ANQGSEA. Trimming removed 8 bases at V and 4 bases at J, with 20 bases between.

This clonotype was counted a few times. The genes are TRBV12-3 or TRBV12-4 and TRBJ2-1; D possibly corresponds to TRBD2 (6 bases). The CDR3 covers 12 residues. Trimming stripped 5 bases from V and 9 bases from J, with 11 bases between. CDR3 sequence (DNA): TGTGCCAGCAGTCCGGGGGTTAGTGAGCAGTTCTTC. It encodes CASSPGVSEQFF.

There are a few counts of this clonotype. J is TRBJ2-7 and V is TRBV11-2, with D possibly being TRBD2 (7 bases). Trimming took 3 bases from V and 5 from J, leaving 11 bases between them. Per germline, CDR1 SGHAT and CDR2 FQNNGV. The CDR3 has 13 amino acids. CDR3 bases: TGTGCCAGCAGCTTTAACGGGGGGCACGAGCAGTACGTC. It encodes CASSFNGGHEQYV.

The rearrangement uses TRBV12-3 or TRBV12-4 and TRBJ1-2; 7 bases agree with TRBD1. The CDR3 has 14 residues. V gave up 8 bases and J gave up 3 bases; unmatched junction bases: 9. Here the CDR3 DNA reads TGTGCCAGCTCCGGAGGGGGCGAGGACTATGGCTACACCTTC. Amino acid sequence: CASSGGGEDYGYTF.

This clonotype has more than one count but fewer than ten. This chain joins TRBV7-3 and TRBJ2-3, with TRBD2 matching over 7 bases. V gave up 5 bases and J gave up 5 bases; unmatched junction bases: 10. The CDR3 is 15 residues long. Germline V lookup: CDR1 SGHTA, CDR2 FQGTGA. The CDR3: CASSPSGSWRDTQYF. Written as DNA, the CDR3 is TGTGCCAGCAGCCCTAGCGGATCTTGGAGAGATACGCAGTATTTT. The full variable domain, in which reference TRBV7-3 and TRBJ2-3 provide the parts outside the CDR3, is GAGVSQTPSNKVTEKGKYVELRCDPISGHTALYWYRQSLGQGPEFLIYFQGTGAADDSGLPNDRFFAVRPEGSVSTLKIQRTERGDSAVYLCASSPSGSWRDTQYFGPGTRLTVL.

This clonotype was seen only a few times. The genes are TRBV6-2 or TRBV6-3 and TRBJ1-3; no definite D call. The CDR3 runs 15 residues. Between the trimmed V and J ends, which lost 0 bases and 0 bases, there was a span of 6 bases. Germline CDR1 reads MNHEY; CDR2 reads SVGEGT. The CDR3 DNA sequence: TGTGCCAGCAGTTACTCGGAGGTCTCTGGAAACACCATATATTTT. Translating it yields CASSYSEVSGNTIYF.